The clone carrying this T cell receptor (beta chain) was seen ten or more times. The sample comes from a study of response to subunit inactivated influenza vaccine. TCRdb analysed the RT-PCR reads with MiXCR anew, one entry per CDR3 protein. The sample yields fewer than 700,000 distinct CDR3 sequences, approximately 13% seen once. This specimen consisted of PBMCs from blood, obtained 40 to 50 days after vaccination. This clonotype was sampled from a man in his fifties who received an inactivated influenza vaccine.

The CDR3, as DNA: TGTGCCAGCAGCCAAGACTTCAGGGACGAAAAACTGTTTTTT. It is translated as CASSQDFRDEKLFF. The chain carries TRBV4-2 and TRBJ1-4; weak D call: TRBD1 (5 bases). The V end lost 0 bases, the J end lost 8 bases, and 10 bases lay between the germline ends. CDR3 size: 14 residues. Germline V gene data show CDR1 as LGHNA and CDR2 as YNFKEQ.